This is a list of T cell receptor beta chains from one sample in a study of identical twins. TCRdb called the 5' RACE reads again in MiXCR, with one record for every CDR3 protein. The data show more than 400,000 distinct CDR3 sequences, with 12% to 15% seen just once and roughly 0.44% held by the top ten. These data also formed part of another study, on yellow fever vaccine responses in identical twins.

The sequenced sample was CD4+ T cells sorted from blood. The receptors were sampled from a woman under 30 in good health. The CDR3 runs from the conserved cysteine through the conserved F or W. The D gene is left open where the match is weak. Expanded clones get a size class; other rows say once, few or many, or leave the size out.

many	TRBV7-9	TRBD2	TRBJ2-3	CASSLLAGGPTDTQYF	TGTGCCAGCAGCTTATTGGCGGGGGGGCCGACAGATACGCAGTATTTT
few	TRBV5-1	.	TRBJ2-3	CASRASRVNTDTQYF	TGCGCCAGCAGGGCGAGCAGGGTCAACACAGATACGCAGTATTTT
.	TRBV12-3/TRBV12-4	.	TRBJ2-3	CASEPGSGTDTQYF	TGTGCCTCGGAGCCCGGGTCAGGCACAGATACGCAGTATTTT
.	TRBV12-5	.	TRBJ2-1	CASGLAGWYYNEQFF	TGTGCTAGTGGTTTGGCAGGGTGGTACTACAATGAGCAGTTCTTC
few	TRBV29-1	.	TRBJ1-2	CSVGAQGSGYTF	TGCAGCGTTGGCGCACAGGGTTCCGGCTACACCTTC
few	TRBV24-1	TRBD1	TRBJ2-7	CATSDSPTGKKQYF	TGTGCCACCAGTGATTCCCCGACAGGGAAGAAGCAGTACTTC
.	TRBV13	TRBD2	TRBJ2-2	CASSLGLATDSRTGELFF	TGTGCCAGCAGCTTAGGACTAGCGACCGACTCGCGTACCGGGGAGCTGTTTTTT
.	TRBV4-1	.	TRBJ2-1	CASSPPGRGDEQFF	TGCGCCAGCAGCCCCCCCGGCAGGGGAGATGAGCAGTTCTTC
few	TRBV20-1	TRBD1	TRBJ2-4	CSARGFGTGQLNIQYF	TGCAGTGCTAGAGGTTTTGGAACGGGACAGCTAAACATTCAGTACTTC
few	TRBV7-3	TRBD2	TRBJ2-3	CASSLTGRYTDTQYF	TGTGCCAGCAGCTTAACCGGGAGGTACACAGATACGCAGTATTTT
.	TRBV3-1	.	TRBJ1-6	CASSQGRGATSPLHF	TGTGCCAGCAGCCAAGGCAGGGGTGCAACTTCACCCCTCCACTTT
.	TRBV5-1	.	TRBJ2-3	CASSLVPSDGTDTQYF	TGCGCCAGCAGCTTGGTGCCTAGCGACGGAACAGATACGCAGTATTTT
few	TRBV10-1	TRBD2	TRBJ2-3	CASSESGRVDTQYF	TGCGCCAGCAGTGAGTCTGGGAGGGTGGATACGCAGTATTTT
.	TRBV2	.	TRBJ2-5	CASSEAFWETQYF	TGTGCCAGCAGTGAAGCGTTCTGGGAGACCCAGTACTTC
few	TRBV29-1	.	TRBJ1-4	CSVLTREKLFF	TGCAGCGTGCTGACTCGGGAAAAACTGTTTTTT
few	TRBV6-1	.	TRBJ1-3	CASSARGGTTGNTIYF	TGTGCCAGCAGTGCCCGCGGGGGGACCACCGGAAACACCATATATTTT
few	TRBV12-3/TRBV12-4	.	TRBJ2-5	CARSAPLSTGTQQETQYF	TGTGCCCGCAGTGCACCTCTTTCAACCGGGACTCAACAAGAGACCCAGTACTTC
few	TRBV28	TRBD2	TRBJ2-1	CASSSPFGFSGTRSSYNEQFF	TGTGCCAGCAGTTCACCGTTTGGATTTAGCGGGACAAGGAGCTCCTACAATGAGCAGTTCTTC
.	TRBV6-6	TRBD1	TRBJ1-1	CASIGGTAEAFF	TGTGCCAGCATCGGAGGGACAGCCGAGGCTTTCTTT
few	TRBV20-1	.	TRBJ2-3	CSASAATDTQYF	TGCAGTGCTAGTGCGGCCACAGATACGCAGTATTTT
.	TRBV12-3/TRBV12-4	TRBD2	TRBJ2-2	CASRGTSGNTGELFF	TGTGCCAGCAGAGGGACTAGCGGGAACACCGGGGAGCTGTTTTTT
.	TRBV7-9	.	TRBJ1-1	CASSFIGGTEAFF	TGTGCCAGCAGCTTTATTGGGGGCACTGAAGCTTTCTTT